This TCR beta chain was recorded in a study of CD8+ T cells in alopecia areata. This clone was seen only a few times. cDNA serving as the sequencing template came from extracted, reverse transcribed RNA. The assay was immunoSEQ multiplex PCR, and TCRdb's table has in-frame clones only and misses some. The repertoire holds roughly 30,000 clones, with approximately 56% as singletons. Sorting separated CD4+ and CD8+ T cells out of PBMCs. CDR1 is MNHGY, CDR2 SAAAGT, per germline. Deletions cut 0 bases from V and 4 bases from J, with 9 bases between. The CDR3 runs to 14 residues. The clonotype was recovered from a human donor with alopecia areata. Sequenced material: NKG2D-high CD8+ T cells sorted from blood. The chain carries TRBV6-8 and TRBJ2-5, with D unclear. The CDR3 DNA follows: TGTGCCAGCAGTTACTCGACGGTTCTAGAGACCCAGTACTTC. Its protein is CASSYSTVLETQYF.